Shown below are 25 T cell receptor beta chains from a single sample sequenced in a study of blood T cell repertoires in COVID-19. Here immunoSEQ multiplex PCR was the method, and the copy in TCRdb shows in-frame clones only, minus some. The table lists about 250,000 clones, over 75% of them singletons. The sample consisted of PBMCs or T cells enriched from blood (not recorded which). The receptors stem from a woman aged 25 to 39 who had recovered from COVID-19.

The chain recombines TRBV29-1 with TRBJ2-7, with TRBD2 identical over 9 bases. The CDR3 runs to 14 residues. The junction had 12 bases not matched to a gene; V was cut back by 7 bases and J by 5 bases. Germline V gives CDR1 SQVTM, CDR2 ANQGSEA. In nucleotides, the CDR3 is TGCAGCGCCCTTGGTTTAGCGGGAGCTCACGAGCAGTACTTC. The encoded protein is CSALGLAGAHEQYF.

J is TRBJ2-7 and V is TRBV7-9; 7 bases fit TRBD1. The trim removed 4 bases at V and 9 bases at J, leaving 12 bases unmatched. The length of the CDR3 is 14 residues. Per the germline V gene, CDR1 is SEHNR and CDR2 is FQNEAQ (reference sequence). The CDR3 here is CASSYRDRAHLQYF. CDR3 DNA sequence: TGTGCCAGCAGCTACCGGGACAGAGCCCACTTGCAGTACTTC. The full variable domain, in which reference TRBV7-9 and TRBJ2-7 provide the parts outside the CDR3, is DTGVSQNPRHKITKRGQNVTFRCDPISEHNRLYWYRQTLGQGPEFLTYFQNEAQLEKSRLLSDRFSAERPKGSFSTLEIQRTEQGDSAMYLCASSYRDRAHLQYFGPGTRLTVT.

The CDR3 region has the DNA TGCAGCGCAGGGGTTGAGACCCAGTACTTC. It specifies CSAGVETQYF. The chain links TRBV20-1 to TRBJ2-5, with D perhaps matching TRBD1 (6 bases). The CDR3 is 10 amino acids. Germline V gives CDR1 DFQATT, CDR2 SNEGSKA (reference sequence).

J is TRBJ1-1 and V is TRBV4-2; D unclear. Trimming cost V 3 bases and J 5 bases, with 10 bases left between them. CDR3 length equals 13 residues. The germline CDR1 and CDR2 sequences are LGHNA and YNFKEQ. The CDR3 sequence is CASSQRMGTEAFF. The CDR3 region has the DNA TGTGCCAGCAGCCAGAGGATGGGTACTGAAGCTTTCTTT.

This clone was counted a few times. This rearrangement joins TRBV4-2 to TRBJ2-1; perhaps TRBD2 as D (6 bases). V dropped 0 bases and J dropped 4 bases, with 13 bases sitting between them. Germline CDR1 is LGHNA and CDR2 is YNFKEQ. The CDR3 extends over 16 amino acids. The CDR3 coding sequence is TGTGCCAGCAGCCAAGATTTCGCGGGGTCTTACAATGAGCAGTTCTTC. Protein: CASSQDFAGSYNEQFF.

This clone was counted once. The chain joins TRBV24-1 to TRBJ1-1; a weak D match, TRBD1 (5 bases). V was cut by 3 bases and J by 11 bases, with 15 bases left in between. Germline CDR1 is KGHDR and CDR2 is SFDVKD. This CDR3 is 13 amino acids long. CDR3 nucleotides: TGTGCCACCAGTGATCCCCCGCCAGGGCGGGCTTTCTTT. This encodes CATSDPPPGRAFF.

The V and J genes are TRBV6-5 and TRBJ2-7; TRBD2 matches 8 bases. Unmatched junction bases numbered 8, after V lost 6 bases and J lost 4 bases. Germline V CDR1 and CDR2: MNHEY, SVGAGI. The CDR3 runs 14 residues. The CDR3 region has the DNA TGTGCCAGCAGGGCGGGGGGCGCGTGGTACGAGCAGTACTTC. Protein sequence: CASRAGGAWYEQYF.

The chain employs TRBV6-5 and TRBJ1-1, with D tentatively TRBD1 (5 bases). Trimming took 6 bases from V and 11 from J, leaving 16 bases between them. Germline CDR1 is MNHEY and CDR2 is SVGAGI. The CDR3 is 12 residues long. In nucleotides, the CDR3 is TGTGCCAGCAGCCAGGGTTCCTATGGCGCTTTCTTT. It is translated as CASSQGSYGAFF.

This chain joins TRBV7-9 and TRBJ2-1; 8 positions match TRBD1. CDR1 is SEHNR, CDR2 FQNEAQ, per germline (reference sequence). The CDR3 contains 15 residues. Trimming took 2 bases from V and 5 from J; bases not matched to a gene: 5. Here the CDR3 reads CASSLRTGSHNEQFF. CDR3 bases: TGTGCCAGCAGCTTACGGACAGGGAGCCACAATGAGCAGTTCTTC.

This clone appeared once. The chain's CDR3 is CASSRHQGTPSRTTEAFF. CDR3 in DNA: TGTGCCAGCAGCCGACACCAGGGGACACCAAGCCGAACAACTGAAGCTTTCTTT. The chain employs TRBV14 and TRBJ1-1, with D possibly being TRBD1 (6 bases). The CDR3 extends over 18 amino acids. Germline lookup yields CDR1 SGHDN and CDR2 FVKESK. V was clipped by 4 bases and J by 5 bases, with 26 bases between them.

The chain has TRBV9 and TRBJ1-4; D uncertain. The CDR3 contains 14 residues. Germline CDR1 is SGDLS and CDR2 is YYNGEE. V was shortened by 4 bases and J by 5 bases, with 12 bases between the two germline ends. CDR3 sequence (DNA): TGTGCCAGCAGCCCGCAGGTTGGGAATGAAAAACTGTTTTTT. It specifies CASSPQVGNEKLFF.

This clone came up once. This chain joins TRBV28 and TRBJ2-2, with TRBD2 identical over 10 bases. This CDR3 spans 24 amino acids. The ends lost 5 bases at V and 3 bases at J; junction bases unmatched: 30. Germline CDR1 MDHEN, CDR2 SYDVKM. CDR3 sequence reads: CASSPGTFGTPGTSVSRDTGELFF. The CDR3 nucleotides read TGTGCCAGCAGTCCCGGGACTTTTGGAACTCCCGGGACTAGCGTCTCACGCGACACCGGGGAGCTGTTTTTT. Supplemented by reference TRBV28 and TRBJ2-2, the full variable domain reads DVKVTQSSRYLVKRTGEKVFLECVQDMDHENMFWYRQDPGLGLRLIYFSYDVKMKEKGDIPEGYSVSREKKERFSLILESASTNQTSMYLCASSPGTFGTPGTSVSRDTGELFFGEGSRLTVL.

This chain uses TRBV7-9 with TRBJ2-1; D is unclear. The germline V gene encodes CDR1 SEHNR and CDR2 FQNEAQ (reference sequence). Between the trimmed V and J ends, which lost 5 bases and 10 bases, there was a span of 9 bases. This CDR3 contains 11 residues. The CDR3 here is CASSIIQEQFF. CDR3 coding DNA: TGTGCCAGCAGCATCATTCAAGAGCAGTTCTTC.

CDR3 DNA: TGTGCCAGCAGCTTAGGGGACAGGGGTACTGAAGCTTTCTTT. It yields the protein CASSLGDRGTEAFF. The chain links TRBV13 to TRBJ1-1; 9 bases line up with TRBD1. J lost 5 bases, V lost 0 bases, and 1 base had no gene match. Looked up from germline, CDR1 is PRHDT and CDR2 is FYEKMQ (reference sequence). The CDR3 totals 14 residues.

The chain is built from TRBV27 and TRBJ2-5; TRBD1 matches 7 bases. The trim removed 6 bases at V and 7 bases at J, leaving 14 bases unmatched. CDR1 and CDR2 (germline): MNHEY, SMNVEV (reference sequence). The CDR3 length is 15 residues. The CDR3 bases are TGTGCCAGCAGGGAGACAGGGTCCCCGTCGTGGACCCAGTACTTC. It encodes CASRETGSPSWTQYF.

The chain has TRBV29-1 and TRBJ1-1; TRBD1 matches 8 bases. V was pared by 4 bases and J by 0 bases, with 13 bases of the junction left unmatched. CDR3 length equals 17 residues. The germline V gene has CDR1 SQVTM and CDR2 ANQGSEA. CDR3 sequence (DNA): TGCAGCGTTGCCGGGCGTCCCGGGACAGGACTGAACACTGAAGCTTTCTTT. It encodes CSVAGRPGTGLNTEAFF.

This clone was detected only once. The V call is TRBV28, the J call TRBJ1-5, with D tentatively TRBD1 (6 bases). CDR1 MDHEN and CDR2 SYDVKM come from the germline V gene. The CDR3 totals 14 residues. V was shortened by 2 bases and J by 4 bases, with 9 bases between the two germline ends. CDR3 residues: CASSLGTKNQPQHF. DNA for the CDR3: TGTGCCAGCAGTTTAGGGACAAAAAATCAGCCCCAGCATTTT. The variable domain in full, with the rest retrieved from reference TRBV28 and TRBJ1-5, is DVKVTQSSRYLVKRTGEKVFLECVQDMDHENMFWYRQDPGLGLRLIYFSYDVKMKEKGDIPEGYSVSREKKERFSLILESASTNQTSMYLCASSLGTKNQPQHFGDGTRLSIL.

This clone was counted only a few times. The genes are TRBV28 and TRBJ2-7; TRBD1 might be the D (5 bases). Germline V gives CDR1 MDHEN, CDR2 SYDVKM. Trimming removed 4 bases from V and 3 bases from J, with 13 bases in between. The CDR3 totals 14 residues. The CDR3 DNA reads as TGTGCCAGCAGTTGGTTCTGGGGCCGCTACGAGCAGTACTTC. Translating it yields CASSWFWGRYEQYF.

This clone appeared once. The genes are TRBV5-4 and TRBJ2-7; tentative D call: TRBD2 (5 bases). The CDR3 loop spans 13 amino acids. V lost 0 bases and J 3 bases, leaving 7 bases between the germline ends. CDR1 and CDR2 (germline): SGHNT, YYREEE (reference sequence). The CDR3, as DNA: TGTGCCAGCAGCTTGGATGGACTCTACGAGCAGTACTTC. It is translated as CASSLDGLYEQYF.

The chain joins TRBV6-6 to TRBJ1-2, with D possibly being TRBD1 (5 bases). Germline CDR1 reads MNHNY; CDR2 reads SVGAGI (reference sequence). The CDR3 is 14 residues long. Trimming stripped 2 bases from V and 0 bases from J, with 7 bases between. The CDR3 DNA sequence: TGTGCCAGCAGTTACGACAGCACTAACTATGGCTACACCTTC. It is translated as CASSYDSTNYGYTF.

This chain links TRBV7-8 with TRBJ2-5, with D perhaps matching TRBD1 (6 bases). There are 12 residues in the CDR3. The V end lost 5 bases, the J end lost 5 bases, and 9 bases lay between the germline ends. Germline values: CDR1 SGHVS, CDR2 FQNEAQ. This CDR3 reads CASSGGQETQYF. Here the CDR3 DNA reads TGTGCCAGCAGCGGGGGCCAGGAGACCCAGTACTTC.

Concerning this clone: The sample has other DNA sequences that encode this CDR3 too. V is TRBV29-1 and J is TRBJ1-1, with 7 bases aligning to TRBD1. CDR3 length: 14 residues. Trimming cost V 0 bases and J 0 bases; bases outside gene matches: 1. CDR1 and CDR2 from the germline V gene are SQVTM and ANQGSEA. CDR3 nucleotides: TGCAGCGTTGAAGAGACAGGGCTGAACACTGAAGCTTTCTTT. It encodes CSVEETGLNTEAFF.

The V gene is TRBV7-8, the J gene TRBJ1-4; D gene ambiguous. Trimming took off 3 bases at V and 0 bases at J, with 8 bases between the two ends. Germline CDR1 reads SGHVS; CDR2 reads FQNEAQ. The CDR3 is made up of 15 amino acids. This CDR3 is CASSFNGATNEKLFF. The CDR3 nucleotides are TGTGCCAGCAGCTTTAACGGGGCAACTAATGAAAAACTGTTTTTT. Full variable domain (remainder filled in from reference TRBV7-8 and TRBJ1-4): GAGVSQSPRYKVAKRGQDVALRCDPISGHVSLFWYQQALGQGPEFLTYFQNEAQLDKSGLPSDRFFAERPEGSVSTLKIQRTQQEDSAVYLCASSFNGATNEKLFFGSGTQLSVL.

The rearrangement joins TRBV5-4 to TRBJ2-5; 8 bases are shared with TRBD1. Germline V gene data show CDR1 as SGHNT and CDR2 as YYREEE (reference sequence). This CDR3 has 15 amino acids. Trimming at V came to 0 bases and at J to 3 bases, leaving 4 bases not matched to a gene. CDR3 sequence (DNA): TGTGCCAGCAGCTTGGACTACAGGGGGAAAGAGACCCAGTACTTC. Translated, it gives CASSLDYRGKETQYF.

This clone was detected only once. This chain joins TRBV12-3 or TRBV12-4 and TRBJ1-5; D remains unclear. The length of the CDR3 is 13 residues. Trimming took off 7 bases at V and 4 bases at J, with 11 bases between the two ends. The CDR3 is CASTPMRNQPQHF. DNA for the CDR3: TGTGCCAGCACGCCAATGAGAAATCAGCCCCAGCATTTT.